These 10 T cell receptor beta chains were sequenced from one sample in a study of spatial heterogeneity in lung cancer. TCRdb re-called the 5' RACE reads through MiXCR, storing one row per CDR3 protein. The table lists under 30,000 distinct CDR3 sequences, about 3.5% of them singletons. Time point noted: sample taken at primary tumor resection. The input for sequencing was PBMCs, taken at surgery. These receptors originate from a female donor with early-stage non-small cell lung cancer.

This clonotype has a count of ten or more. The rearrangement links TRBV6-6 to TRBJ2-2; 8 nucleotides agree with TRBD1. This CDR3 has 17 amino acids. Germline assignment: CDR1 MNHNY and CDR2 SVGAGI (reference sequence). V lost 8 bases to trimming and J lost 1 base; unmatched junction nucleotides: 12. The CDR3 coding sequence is TGTGCCAGCGGTCGGCAGGGGGCGATTCGGAACACCGGGGAGCTGTTTTTT. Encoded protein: CASGRQGAIRNTGELFF.

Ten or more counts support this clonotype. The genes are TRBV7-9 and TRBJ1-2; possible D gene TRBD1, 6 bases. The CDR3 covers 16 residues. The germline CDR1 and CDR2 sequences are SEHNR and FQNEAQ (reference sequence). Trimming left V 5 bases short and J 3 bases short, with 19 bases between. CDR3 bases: TGTGCCAGCAGCATTCAGGACAGAGAGATTGACTATGGCTACACCTTC. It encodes CASSIQDREIDYGYTF.

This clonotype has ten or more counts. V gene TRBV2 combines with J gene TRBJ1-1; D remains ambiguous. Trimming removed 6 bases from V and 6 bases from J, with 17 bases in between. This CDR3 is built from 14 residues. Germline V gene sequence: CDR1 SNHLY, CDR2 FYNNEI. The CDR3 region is CASREGWVPPEAFF. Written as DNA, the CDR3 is TGTGCCAGCAGGGAGGGTTGGGTGCCACCTGAAGCTTTCTTT.

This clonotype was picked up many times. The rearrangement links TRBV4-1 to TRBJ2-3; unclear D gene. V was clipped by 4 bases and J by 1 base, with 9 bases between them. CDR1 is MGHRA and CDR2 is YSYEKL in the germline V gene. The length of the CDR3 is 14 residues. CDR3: CASSPGHRTDTQYF. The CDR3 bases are TGCGCCAGCAGCCCCGGGCACCGCACAGATACGCAGTATTTT.

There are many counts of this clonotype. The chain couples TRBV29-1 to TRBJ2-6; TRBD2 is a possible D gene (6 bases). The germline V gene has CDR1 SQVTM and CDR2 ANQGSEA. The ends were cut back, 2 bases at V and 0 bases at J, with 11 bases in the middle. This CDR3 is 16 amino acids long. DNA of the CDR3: TGCAGCGTTGAAAGGACTACCTTCTCTGGGGCCAACGTCCTGACTTTC. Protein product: CSVERTTFSGANVLTF.

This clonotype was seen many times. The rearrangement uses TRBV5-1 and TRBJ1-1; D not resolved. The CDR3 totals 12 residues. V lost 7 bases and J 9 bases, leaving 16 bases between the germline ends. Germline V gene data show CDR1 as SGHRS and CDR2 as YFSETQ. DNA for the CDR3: TGCGCCAGCGGCGAGGCTCGCGGTAAAGCTTTCTTT. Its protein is CASGEARGKAFF.

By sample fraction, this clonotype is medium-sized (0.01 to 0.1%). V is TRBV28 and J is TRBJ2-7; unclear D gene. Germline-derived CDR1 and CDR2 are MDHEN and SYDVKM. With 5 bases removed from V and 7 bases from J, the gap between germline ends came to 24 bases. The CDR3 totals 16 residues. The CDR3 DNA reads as TGTGCCAGCAGTCCCCCCGGCAGGACCCACTCTAGGGAGCAGTACTTC. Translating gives CASSPPGRTHSREQYF.

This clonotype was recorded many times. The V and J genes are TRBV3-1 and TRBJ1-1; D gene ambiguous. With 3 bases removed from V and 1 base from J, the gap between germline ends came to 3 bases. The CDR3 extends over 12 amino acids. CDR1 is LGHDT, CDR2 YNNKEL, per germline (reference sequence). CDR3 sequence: CASSQANTEAFF. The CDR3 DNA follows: TGTGCCAGCAGCCAGGCGAACACTGAAGCTTTCTTT.

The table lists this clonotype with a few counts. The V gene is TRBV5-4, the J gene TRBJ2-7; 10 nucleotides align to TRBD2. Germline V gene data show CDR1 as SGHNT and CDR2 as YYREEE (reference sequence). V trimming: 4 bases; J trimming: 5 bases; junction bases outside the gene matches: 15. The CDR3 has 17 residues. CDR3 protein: CASSPNSPAGGPNEQYF. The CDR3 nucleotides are TGTGCCAGCAGCCCAAACTCTCCAGCGGGAGGGCCCAACGAGCAGTACTTC.

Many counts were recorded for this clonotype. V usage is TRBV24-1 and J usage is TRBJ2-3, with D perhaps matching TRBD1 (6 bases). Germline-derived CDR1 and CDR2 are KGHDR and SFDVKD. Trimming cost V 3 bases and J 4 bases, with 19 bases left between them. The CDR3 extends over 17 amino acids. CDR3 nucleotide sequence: TGTGCCACCAGTGATCCAAACCCCACAGGGAACCCAGATACGCAGTATTTT. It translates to CATSDPNPTGNPDTQYF.